A selection of T cell receptor beta chains follows, all from one sample in a study of shared clonotypes between healthy human individuals. Profiling relied on immunoSEQ multiplex PCR, and the TCRdb table lists in-frame clones only, not all of them. The sample holds 1,500,000 or so clones; roughly 96% are singletons and the top ten take more than 0.9%. Specimen: naive CD4+ T cells sorted from blood. The receptors stem from a man aged 25 to 40 in good health. The CDR3 runs from the conserved cysteine through the conserved F or W. A D gene is named only where the DNA matches it firmly. Only some rows state a clone size, as once, few, many or a class for expanded clones.

V gene,clone size,J gene,D gene,CDR3 DNA,CDR3 protein
TRBV10-1,.,TRBJ2-3,TRBD1,TGCGCCAGCAGCCCCCAGGGGGCCGATACGCAGTATTTT,CASSPQGADTQYF
TRBV9,.,TRBJ2-1,.,TGTGCCAGCAGCGTAGGGACACGGAACAATGAGCAGTTCTTC,CASSVGTRNNEQFF
TRBV19,.,TRBJ1-2,.,TGTGCCAGTAGTTCCCAGGGGAACTATGGCTACACCTTC,CASSSQGNYGYTF
TRBV14,.,TRBJ2-7,.,TGTGCCAGCAGCGAGAAAAGGGGTAGCGTCGGGCAGTACTTC,CASSEKRGSVGQYF
TRBV5-4,.,TRBJ2-2,.,TGTGCCAGCAGCCCCCCGAGGACCGGGGAGCTGTTTTTT,CASSPPRTGELFF
TRBV29-1,.,TRBJ2-7,TRBD1,TGCAGCGTTCTCGGACAGGGCTACTACGAGCAGTACTTC,CSVLGQGYYEQYF
TRBV29-1,.,TRBJ2-1,.,TGCAGCGTTGGGGTTAGCCGCGATGAGCAGTTCTTC,CSVGVSRDEQFF
TRBV2,.,TRBJ1-1,.,TGTGCCAGCAGTGCGCGAGGGGGGGGAAACACTGAAGCTTTCTTT,CASSARGGGNTEAFF
TRBV11-2,.,TRBJ2-7,TRBD1,TGTGCCAGCAGCCGCCGAGGACAGGGATCCTACGAGCAGTACTTC,CASSRRGQGSYEQYF
TRBV2,.,TRBJ1-4,.,TGTGCCAGCAGTGAAAGGGAGAGGAGTGCTGAAAAACTGTTTTTT,CASSERERSAEKLFF
TRBV15,.,TRBJ1-4,TRBD1,TGTGCCACCAGCAGAGATCGCCCAGGGACAGGGTACGAAAAACTGTTTTTT,CATSRDRPGTGYEKLFF
TRBV11-3,.,TRBJ2-5,.,TGTGCCAGCTGGGGGGTTGGGGGACTGGAAGAGACCCAGTACTTC,CASWGVGGLEETQYF
TRBV6-1,.,TRBJ1-5,.,TGTGCCAGCCGGAGGTCCGCAGAACAGCCCCAGCATTTT,CASRRSAEQPQHF
TRBV28,.,TRBJ2-3,.,TGTGCCAGCAGTTTAGTTCAAAGGGGCACAGATACGCAGTATTTT,CASSLVQRGTDTQYF
TRBV19,.,TRBJ1-5,.,TGTGCCAGTAGTATCCCAGGGGCCCATCAGCCCCAGCATTTT,CASSIPGAHQPQHF
TRBV7-8,.,TRBJ1-1,TRBD1,TGTGCCAGCAGCCTAGGACAGGGGACTGAAGCTTTCTTT,CASSLGQGTEAFF
TRBV4-2,.,TRBJ2-3,.,TGTGCCAGCAGCCAAGTGGACGTAACTACAGATACGCAGTATTTT,CASSQVDVTTDTQYF
TRBV7-2,.,TRBJ1-5,.,TGTGCCAGCAGCAAACGGGGAGGGGGACTAGATCAGCCCCAGCATTTT,CASSKRGGGLDQPQHF
TRBV2,.,TRBJ1-1,TRBD1,TGTGCCAGCACCGGACAGGGGAGGACTGAAGCTTTCTTT,CASTGQGRTEAFF
TRBV5-4,.,TRBJ1-3,.,TGTGCCAGCAGCGCAGGGGACCCCTCTGGAAACACCATATATTTT,CASSAGDPSGNTIYF
TRBV30,.,TRBJ2-1,.,TGTGCCTGGAGTTCGTGGAATGAGCAGTTCTTC,CAWSSWNEQFF
TRBV5-1,.,TRBJ1-2,.,TGCGCCTCCTCCCCCCCAACACCTTATGGCTACACCTTC,CASSPPTPYGYTF
TRBV10-3,once,TRBJ2-7,TRBD1,TGTGCCATCAGTGAGTCGAGTAACAGGGGGTCCCACGAGCAGTACTTC,CAISESSNRGSHEQYF
TRBV25-1,.,TRBJ2-1,TRBD1,TGTGCCAGCAGTGGAGTAGGGGGCTTAACTTCCTACAATGAGCAGTTCTTC,CASSGVGGLTSYNEQFF
TRBV16,.,TRBJ1-1,TRBD1,TGTGCCAGCAGCCAAACAGGGGCGGGCACTGAAGCTTTCTTT,CASSQTGAGTEAFF
TRBV27,.,TRBJ1-1,.,TGTGCCAGCAGTTTTACAATGAACACTGAAGCTTTCTTT,CASSFTMNTEAFF
TRBV5-4,.,TRBJ2-7,TRBD2,TGTGCCAGCAGCCCTAGCGGGAGAAGCTCCTACGAGCAGTACTTC,CASSPSGRSSYEQYF
TRBV6-1,.,TRBJ2-2,TRBD2,TGTGCCAGCAGTCTAGCGGGACCGAACACCGGGGAGCTGTTTTTT,CASSLAGPNTGELFF
TRBV19,.,TRBJ2-1,.,TGTGCCAGTAGTACAAAAGTTAACAATGAGCAGTTCTTC,CASSTKVNNEQFF
TRBV2,few,TRBJ2-2,.,TGTGCCAGCAGGAGTGCCGGGGAGCTGTTTTTT,CASRSAGELFF
TRBV11-2,once,TRBJ2-1,.,TGTGCCAGCAGCTCCGGGACTCACAATGAGCAGTTCTTC,CASSSGTHNEQFF
TRBV15,once,TRBJ2-1,TRBD2,TGTGCCACCAGCAGAGGGGGAACTAGCGGATACAATGAGCAGTTCTTC,CATSRGGTSGYNEQFF
TRBV4-3,once,TRBJ2-4,TRBD2,TGCGCCAGCAGCCACCAATACGGACTAGCGGGAAGAGGAGATGCCAAAAACATTCAGTACTTC,CASSHQYGLAGRGDAKNIQYF
TRBV2,.,TRBJ2-2,.,TGTGCCAGCAGTGAGGCGTTGGACACCGGGGAGCTGTTTTTT,CASSEALDTGELFF
TRBV11-2,.,TRBJ2-2,TRBD1,TGTGCCAGCCCCTCGGGGACAGGGAGTCCCGGGGAGCTGTTTTTT,CASPSGTGSPGELFF
TRBV7-6,.,TRBJ1-4,.,TGTGCCAGCAGCTCCCTGGGTCTTGGGGGGGAAAAACTGTTTTTT,CASSSLGLGGEKLFF
TRBV25-1,.,TRBJ2-6,TRBD1,TGTGCTACCGAGGGACAGGCTTCGTCTGGGGCCAACGTCCTGACTTTC,CATEGQASSGANVLTF
TRBV20-1,.,TRBJ2-5,.,TGCAGTGCTAGGATACAAGAGACCCAGTACTTC,CSARIQETQYF
TRBV6-5,.,TRBJ2-7,TRBD1,TGTGCCAGCACCAACACCGGGACAGGGGTCGAGCAGTACTTC,CASTNTGTGVEQYF
TRBV7-4,once,TRBJ2-7,.,TGTGCCAGCAGCGATTTAATTTGGCGGGACTGCTACGAGCAGTACTTC,CASSDLIWRDCYEQYF
TRBV10-3,.,TRBJ2-7,TRBD1,TGTGCCATCAGTGAGTTGGGACAGGGCTACGAGCAGTACTTC,CAISELGQGYEQYF
TRBV28,.,TRBJ2-2,TRBD1,TGTGCCAGCAGTAGCCCGGGACAGCACACCGGGGAGCTGTTTTTT,CASSSPGQHTGELFF
TRBV9,.,TRBJ2-5,.,TGTGCCAGCAGCGTAGGCAGGGTCGGGGAGACCCAGTACTTC,CASSVGRVGETQYF
TRBV5-4,.,TRBJ2-2,.,TGTGCCAGCAGCTTGGGTGTTCCGGAAAACACCGGGGAGCTGTTTTTT,CASSLGVPENTGELFF
TRBV7-2,.,TRBJ2-7,TRBD2,TGTGCCAGCAGCTCAAATTTAGCGGGAACACAGTACTTC,CASSSNLAGTQYF
TRBV19,.,TRBJ2-5,.,TGTGCCAGTAGGGGGGGTTTGGGCTTAGAGACCCAGTACTTC,CASRGGLGLETQYF